A selection of T cell receptor beta chains follows, all from one sample in a study of T cells after yellow fever vaccination. TCRdb redid the calling of the 5' RACE reads with MiXCR, one entry per CDR3 protein. The data show 200,000 to 250,000 distinct CDR3 sequences, 6.9% seen once. The sequencing here drew on CD4+ T cells sorted from PBMCs, taken 15 days after the yellow fever booster vaccination. These receptors all come from a man between 25 and 39 years old who received the YFV17D yellow fever vaccine. The CDR3 runs from the conserved cysteine through the conserved F or W. The D gene is left open where the match is weak. Part of the rows lack a size; the others show once, few, many or a class for expanded clones.

D	V	size	J	CDR3	DNA
TRBD2	TRBV5-4	NA	TRBJ2-7	CASSSGLAGGYEQYF	TGTGCCAGCAGCTCAGGACTAGCGGGAGGGTACGAGCAGTACTTC
NA	TRBV10-2	few	TRBJ2-3	CASSPSAASDTQYF	TGCGCCAGCAGTCCCAGTGCGGCCTCGGATACGCAGTATTTT
NA	TRBV20-1	few	TRBJ2-5	CSARPGGLEGETQYF	TGCAGTGCTAGACCCGGGGGCCTGGAAGGGGAGACCCAGTACTTC
NA	TRBV7-6	NA	TRBJ2-5	CASSLVRARGVETQYF	TGTGCCAGCAGCTTAGTTCGGGCCCGAGGGGTAGAGACCCAGTACTTC
NA	TRBV20-1	few	TRBJ2-3	CSARRVSTDTQYF	TGCAGTGCTAGGCGCGTATCCACAGATACGCAGTATTTT
TRBD2	TRBV7-2	NA	TRBJ2-5	CASSLLAAQETQYF	TGTGCCAGCAGCCTACTAGCGGCCCAAGAGACCCAGTACTTC
TRBD2	TRBV5-5	few	TRBJ2-1	CASSLWEGGLADYNEQFF	TGTGCCAGCAGCTTGTGGGAGGGGGGACTAGCGGACTACAATGAGCAGTTCTTC
NA	TRBV4-3	NA	TRBJ2-7	CASTVGLHSSYEQYF	TGCGCCAGCACGGTCGGACTACATTCCTCCTACGAGCAGTACTTC
NA	TRBV6-2/TRBV6-3	few	TRBJ1-1	CASSYGRGEAFF	TGTGCCAGCAGTTACGGGCGTGGGGAAGCTTTCTTT
NA	TRBV6-1	many	TRBJ1-1	CASTGLAPGGEAFF	TGTGCCAGCACCGGTCTGGCACCCGGTGGTGAAGCTTTCTTT
NA	TRBV7-7	NA	TRBJ2-3	CASSFSGGDTQYF	TGTGCTAGCAGCTTTAGCGGTGGGGATACGCAGTATTTT
NA	TRBV7-6	few	TRBJ2-2	CASSLGGKASAGELFF	TGTGCCAGCAGCTTAGGGGGGAAAGCTAGCGCCGGGGAGCTGTTTTTT
NA	TRBV20-1	few	TRBJ2-7	CSARSGNTYEQYF	TGCAGTGCTAGGTCGGGGAATACCTACGAGCAGTACTTC
TRBD1	TRBV5-1	NA	TRBJ2-6	CASSSTGGATGANVLTF	TGCGCCAGCAGCTCAACAGGGGGCGCAACTGGGGCCAACGTCCTGACTTTC
NA	TRBV6-6	NA	TRBJ1-3	CASAGKGNTIYF	TGTGCCAGCGCCGGGAAGGGAAACACCATATATTTT
NA	TRBV5-4	few	TRBJ2-7	CASSLGAGSGVSYEQYF	TGTGCCAGCAGCTTGGGGGCCGGTTCGGGCGTCTCCTACGAGCAGTACTTC
NA	TRBV2	few	TRBJ1-5	CASSDRAAYQPQHF	TGTGCCAGCAGTGATCGGGCAGCCTATCAGCCCCAGCATTTT
TRBD2	TRBV6-5	few	TRBJ2-1	CASSRTGGEQFF	TGTGCCAGCAGCCGGACCGGGGGGGAGCAGTTCTTC
TRBD2	TRBV20-1	NA	TRBJ2-1	CSARGSGSGRDNEQFF	TGCAGTGCTAGAGGGAGTGGGAGCGGGAGGGACAATGAGCAGTTCTTC
NA	TRBV28	NA	TRBJ2-2	CASSLPLASTGELFF	TGTGCCAGCAGTTTACCCCTAGCGAGCACCGGGGAGCTGTTTTTT
NA	TRBV7-2	many	TRBJ2-7	CASSFFDSRPNYEQYF	TGTGCCAGCAGCTTCTTCGACAGTAGGCCAAACTACGAGCAGTACTTC
NA	TRBV20-1	NA	TRBJ2-6	CSASRQHSGANVLTF	TGCAGTGCTAGCCGACAGCACTCTGGGGCCAACGTCCTGACTTTC
TRBD2	TRBV7-8	many	TRBJ2-1	CASSLVGSGQYNEQFF	TGTGCCAGCAGCTTAGTTGGTAGCGGGCAATACAATGAGCAGTTCTTC
NA	TRBV12-3/TRBV12-4	NA	TRBJ1-5	CASSSYPQPQHF	TGTGCCAGCAGTTCTTACCCCCAGCCCCAGCATTTT
NA	TRBV5-1	few	TRBJ2-6	CASSLAGAASGANVLTF	TGCGCCAGCAGCTTGGCCGGGGCAGCCTCTGGGGCCAACGTCCTGACTTTC
NA	TRBV28	many	TRBJ2-5	CASSSLGARLQETQYF	TGTGCCAGCAGCTCCCTCGGGGCGAGATTACAAGAGACCCAGTACTTC
TRBD2	TRBV7-7	many	TRBJ2-5	CASSSGLAGGVTQYF	TGTGCTAGCAGCTCCGGACTAGCGGGTGGGGTGACCCAGTACTTC
NA	TRBV29-1	many	TRBJ2-7	CSVVWGSSYEQYF	TGCAGCGTTGTGTGGGGTAGCTCCTACGAGCAGTACTTC
NA	TRBV7-2	NA	TRBJ2-2	CASSLGGRKNTGELFF	TGTGCCAGCAGCTTAGGAGGAAGAAAGAACACCGGGGAGCTGTTTTTT
TRBD1	TRBV29-1	NA	TRBJ1-3	CSATGHGNTIYF	TGCAGCGCGACAGGGCACGGAAACACCATATATTTT
NA	TRBV7-2	few	TRBJ2-1	CASSFEGLNEQFF	TGTGCCAGCAGCTTTGAGGGCCTCAATGAGCAGTTCTTC
NA	TRBV11-2	NA	TRBJ2-1	CASSSYGANEQFF	TGTGCCAGCAGCTCCTACGGTGCCAATGAGCAGTTCTTC
NA	TRBV20-1	few	TRBJ1-1	CSPGRTYRTEAFF	TGCAGTCCCGGACGGACCTATCGCACTGAAGCTTTCTTT
NA	TRBV10-1	few	TRBJ2-3	CASSDRSVTDTQYF	TGCGCCAGCAGTGACCGGTCAGTCACAGATACGCAGTATTTT
NA	TRBV5-1	few	TRBJ2-7	CASRGAFKENEQYF	TGCGCCAGCAGAGGGGCCTTTAAAGAAAACGAGCAGTACTTC
TRBD1	TRBV20-1	many	TRBJ2-1	CSASAGTGLNNEQFF	TGCAGTGCTAGTGCCGGGACAGGGTTAAACAATGAGCAGTTCTTC
TRBD2	TRBV10-3	NA	TRBJ2-1	CAITPTSSDSEQFF	TGTGCCATCACCCCGACTAGCAGCGATAGTGAGCAGTTCTTC
TRBD1	TRBV7-2	few	TRBJ1-2	CASSLNIQGAEGYTF	TGTGCCAGCAGCTTAAACATACAGGGGGCGGAAGGCTACACCTTC
TRBD2	TRBV20-1	few	TRBJ2-2	CSARPLSGRAVTGELFF	TGCAGTGCTAGACCCCTAAGCGGGAGGGCCGTTACCGGGGAGCTGTTTTTT
NA	TRBV7-9	few	TRBJ2-7	CASRTDTYEQYF	TGTGCCAGCAGGACCGACACTTACGAGCAGTACTTC
NA	TRBV3-1	NA	TRBJ2-2	CASSPAATGELFF	TGTGCCAGCAGCCCCGCTGCCACCGGGGAGCTGTTTTTT
NA	TRBV7-9	few	TRBJ1-4	CASSLAAVWEKLFF	TGTGCCAGCAGCTTAGCGGCAGTTTGGGAAAAACTGTTTTTT
TRBD2	TRBV30	NA	TRBJ2-3	CAWSVRTSGILDTQYF	TGTGCCTGGAGTGTACGTACTAGCGGGATTCTAGATACGCAGTATTTT
NA	TRBV20-1	few	TRBJ2-4	CSARDLAGRDIQYF	TGCAGTGCTAGAGATCTGGCGGGAAGGGACATTCAGTACTTC
TRBD2	TRBV20-1	many	TRBJ2-5	CSALWGSGKETQYF	TGCAGTGCCCTGTGGGGTAGCGGGAAAGAGACCCAGTACTTC
NA	TRBV27	NA	TRBJ2-2	CASRILTSFGELFF	TGTGCCAGCAGGATCCTGACTAGTTTCGGGGAGCTGTTTTTT